A selection of T cell receptor beta chains follows, all from one sample in a study of blood T cell repertoires in COVID-19. Profiled with immunoSEQ multiplex PCR; TCRdb holds only in-frame clones, not every one. The repertoire holds around 150,000 clones, with 60% to 80% as singletons. Sequencing was done on a sample of PBMCs or T cells enriched from blood (not recorded which). All receptors derive from a woman in her 50s who had recovered from COVID-19. Both conserved end residues are part of each CDR3. A D gene is named only where the DNA matches it firmly. A clone size is listed for some rows: how often the clone was seen (once, few, many), or a class if it is expanded.

clone size,D gene,V gene,J gene,CDR3 DNA,CDR3 protein
-,TRBD1,TRBV25-1,TRBJ1-2,TGTGCCAGCAGTGAGGGACAGAGATATGGCTACACCTTC,CASSEGQRYGYTF
-,-,TRBV2,TRBJ1-1,TGTGCCAGCAAGATACAGGATTACACTGAAGCTTTCTTT,CASKIQDYTEAFF
-,-,TRBV6-6,TRBJ2-7,TGTGCCAGCAGTTACTCGAGACAGGTTTACGAGCAGTACTTC,CASSYSRQVYEQYF
-,-,TRBV5-4,TRBJ2-2,TGTGCCAGCAGCGCCAAACAAGGGGCAGTAGGGGAGCTGTTTTTT,CASSAKQGAVGELFF
-,-,TRBV20-1,TRBJ2-7,TGCAGCGGACTCCTTGGGTACGAGCAGTACTTC,CSGLLGYEQYF
-,TRBD2,TRBV29-1,TRBJ2-3,TGCAGCGTTAGTAGGACTAGCGGGAGGACAGATACGCAGTATTTT,CSVSRTSGRTDTQYF
-,-,TRBV18,TRBJ1-1,TGTGCCAGCTCACCCGGGTTGAACACTGAAGCTTTCTTT,CASSPGLNTEAFF
-,-,TRBV6-6,TRBJ1-2,TGTGCCAGCAGCAATTCTTTCTCCGGGACTGCGGGGGGCTACACCTTC,CASSNSFSGTAGGYTF
few,-,TRBV5-6,TRBJ1-2,TGTGCCAGCAGCCCAATAGAGGGAGAAGTCCATGGCTACACCTTC,CASSPIEGEVHGYTF
-,-,TRBV5-1,TRBJ1-4,TGCGCCAGCAGCGAACAGGAAGATGAAAAACTGTTTTTT,CASSEQEDEKLFF
-,TRBD2,TRBV29-1,TRBJ2-7,TGCAGCGTTAGTTGGACTAGCGGCTACGAGCAGTACTTC,CSVSWTSGYEQYF
-,TRBD1,TRBV11-3,TRBJ2-4,TGTGCCAGCAGCTCACAGGGGGCGGATAACATTCAGTACTTC,CASSSQGADNIQYF
-,TRBD2,TRBV5-4,TRBJ2-1,TGTGCCAGCAGCCCCGGGACTAGCGGGTTGAGCTCCTACAATGAGCAGTTCTTC,CASSPGTSGLSSYNEQFF
-,-,TRBV11-2,TRBJ1-6,TGTGCCCCGGGGAGGTCCCTCCACTTT,CAPGRSLHF
-,TRBD2,TRBV10-1,TRBJ2-1,TGCGCCAGCAGTCCCGGGACTAGCGGGAGATGGGGCGAGCAGTTCTTC,CASSPGTSGRWGEQFF
once,TRBD2,TRBV11-2,TRBJ2-6,TGTGCCAGCAGCTGGCTTAGCGGGAGGGCTGGGGCCAACGTCCTGACTTTC,CASSWLSGRAGANVLTF
-,-,TRBV10-1,TRBJ2-2,TGCGCCAGCAGTCGGGAAGGGAACACCGGGGAGCTGTTTTTT,CASSREGNTGELFF
-,-,TRBV6-5,TRBJ2-1,TGTGCCAGCACCCTAGACAGTTACAATGAGCAGTTCTTC,CASTLDSYNEQFF
few,TRBD1,TRBV6-5,TRBJ1-5,TGTGCCAGCAGCCGGGACAGTTCCGGGGGCCAGCCCCAGCATTTT,CASSRDSSGGQPQHF
-,-,TRBV12-3/TRBV12-4,TRBJ1-3,TGTGCCAGCAGTTTAGGGGACTTCGGCACCATATATTTT,CASSLGDFGTIYF
-,-,TRBV10-3,TRBJ1-1,TGTGCCATCAACTCGCGGGGGGAGAACACTGAAGCTTTCTTT,CAINSRGENTEAFF
-,-,TRBV3-1/TRBV3-2,TRBJ2-7,TGTGCCAGCAGCCAAGATCCACTGAGCTCCTACGAGCAGTACTTC,CASSQDPLSSYEQYF
-,TRBD1,TRBV2,TRBJ1-2,TGTGCCAGCAGCAGGGACAGGGGGGTTTATGGCTACACCTTC,CASSRDRGVYGYTF
-,-,TRBV19,TRBJ1-2,TGTGCCAGTAGTAAACGGGCAGGGAGGGAAAACTATGGCTACACCTTC,CASSKRAGRENYGYTF
-,-,TRBV7-3,TRBJ2-3,TGTGCCAGCAGCTTAACCGGGACACTGATTTCTAGCACAGATACGCAGTATTTT,CASSLTGTLISSTDTQYF
-,TRBD2,TRBV19,TRBJ2-1,TGTGCCAGTAGTTGGTCGGGGGGGCCGAATGAGCAGTTCTTC,CASSWSGGPNEQFF
-,-,TRBV7-3,TRBJ1-1,TGTGCCAGCAGCTTAGGGAGGGTGCGGGTGAACACTGAAGCTTTCTTT,CASSLGRVRVNTEAFF
-,-,TRBV24-1,TRBJ2-2,TGTGCCACCAGCTCTTCGGGAGCGGGCACCGGGGAGCTGTTTTTT,CATSSSGAGTGELFF
-,-,TRBV3-1/TRBV3-2,TRBJ2-7,TGTGCCAGCAGCCAAGTCCCTGCGGAGCAGTACTTC,CASSQVPAEQYF
-,-,TRBV6-4,TRBJ2-1,TGTGCCAGCAGTGACAATCAGGGCGGTCGACAGTTCTTC,CASSDNQGGRQFF
-,-,TRBV19,TRBJ2-7,TGTGCCAGTAGTATGATGGCGGGAAGGGTTGGCTACGAGCAGTACTTC,CASSMMAGRVGYEQYF
-,TRBD1,TRBV10-3,TRBJ2-7,TGTGCCATCAGTGAGTCTGGGACAGGGGTTGAGCAGTACTTC,CAISESGTGVEQYF
-,-,TRBV27,TRBJ2-5,TGTGCCAGCAGTTCCCCGGCTCCGGGGACCCAGTACTTC,CASSSPAPGTQYF
-,-,TRBV19,TRBJ1-1,TGTGCCAGTAGTATAGGCCTGGGGGGGCGAGGCACTGAAGCTTTCTTT,CASSIGLGGRGTEAFF
few,-,TRBV5-8,TRBJ2-1,TGTGCCAGCAGCTTGTATGCGGCCCTCGGTGAGCAGTTCTTC,CASSLYAALGEQFF